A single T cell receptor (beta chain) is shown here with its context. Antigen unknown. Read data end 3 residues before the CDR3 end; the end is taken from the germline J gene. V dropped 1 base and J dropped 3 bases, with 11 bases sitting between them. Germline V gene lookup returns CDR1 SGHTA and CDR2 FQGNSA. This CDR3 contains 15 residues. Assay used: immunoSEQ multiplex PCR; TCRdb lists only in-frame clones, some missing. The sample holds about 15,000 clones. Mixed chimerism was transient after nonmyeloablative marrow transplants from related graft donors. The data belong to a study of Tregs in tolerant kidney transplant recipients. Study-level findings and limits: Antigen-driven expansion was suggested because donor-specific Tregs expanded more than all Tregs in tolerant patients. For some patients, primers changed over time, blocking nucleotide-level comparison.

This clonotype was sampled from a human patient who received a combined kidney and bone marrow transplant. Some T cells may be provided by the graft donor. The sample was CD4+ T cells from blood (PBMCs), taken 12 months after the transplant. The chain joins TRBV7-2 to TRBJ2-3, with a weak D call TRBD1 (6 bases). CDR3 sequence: CASSLVQGETDTQYF. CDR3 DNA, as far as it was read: TGTGCCAGCAGCTTAGTACAGGGAGAAACAGATACG.